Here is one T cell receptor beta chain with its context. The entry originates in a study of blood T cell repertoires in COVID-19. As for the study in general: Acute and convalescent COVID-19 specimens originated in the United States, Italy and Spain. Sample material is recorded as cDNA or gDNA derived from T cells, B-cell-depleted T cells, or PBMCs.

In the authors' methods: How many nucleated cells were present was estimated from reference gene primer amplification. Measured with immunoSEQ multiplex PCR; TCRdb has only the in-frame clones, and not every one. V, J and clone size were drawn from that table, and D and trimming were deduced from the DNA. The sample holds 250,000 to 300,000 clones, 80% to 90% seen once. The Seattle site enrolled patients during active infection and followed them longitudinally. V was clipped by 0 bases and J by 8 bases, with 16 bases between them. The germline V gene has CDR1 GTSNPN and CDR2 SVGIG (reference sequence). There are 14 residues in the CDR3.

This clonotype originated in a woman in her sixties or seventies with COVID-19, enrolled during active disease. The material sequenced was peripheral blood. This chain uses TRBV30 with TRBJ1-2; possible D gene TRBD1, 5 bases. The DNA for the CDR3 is TGTGCCTGGAGTGTACTACAGGCCTCCGGCGGCTACACCTTC. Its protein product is CAWSVLQASGGYTF.